What follows describes a single T cell receptor beta chain. This clonotype is considered medium-sized (0.01 to 0.1%). Which antigen it targets is not known. Base quality data are lacking; no much larger clone is found one base away. Found in a library prepared for alpha chains, this beta chain is an off-target read, and its abundance has little meaning. This entry belongs to a study of spatial heterogeneity in lung cancer (dated by TCRdb to the late 2010s). About the study as a whole: Beta-chain transcripts were consistently detected in greater numbers than alpha-chain transcripts, which likely reflects a higher abundance of beta-chain transcripts. In tumor regions, TCR transcript counts showed a strong correlation with a T cell transcriptional module score derived from matched bulk RNA-seq. In the raw uncorrected reads, each unique combination of TCR and UMI appeared on average more than ten times. TCR alpha and beta repertoires were quantitatively compared across multiple tumor regions, matched nontumor lung and blood in non-small cell lung cancer. The study linked features of the TCR repertoire to counts of nonsynonymous mutations, which were determined by whole-exome sequencing of tumor tissue. At surgery, both alpha and beta chains were TCR-sequenced in under 250 tumor regions, some 64 matched nontumor lung samples and some 56 PBMC samples.

General conclusions and limits of the study: The count of ubiquitous expanded TCRs correlated with the count of ubiquitous nonsynonymous mutations, and the count of regional expanded TCRs correlated with the count of regional nonsynonymous mutations. The tumor nonsynonymous mutation count correlated with the number of expanded alpha and beta TCRs within the tumor. TCR-seq coverage of tumor T cells was estimated to be only 7% to 7.5% for alpha chains and more than 11% for beta chains. Confirming at a functional level the hypothesis that regional TCRs recognize regional mutations was considered to require additional single-cell paired TCR alpha and beta sequencing.

The meaning of the sample's time point label: sample taken at primary tumor resection. Donors were some 67 patients with early-stage, untreated non-small cell lung cancer from the lung TRACERx cohort. TCR sequencing used whole RNA extracted from tumor and nontumor lung tissue, or from cryopreserved PBMC samples, without cell sorting. A patient was chosen for TCR sequencing only when enough RNA was available from at least two tumor regions. Before selection, tumor and adjacent nontumor lung specimens were reviewed by a lung pathologist. The germline V gene specifies SGHNT as CDR1 and YENEEA as CDR2. At the junction V is shortened by 5 bases and J by 2 bases; bases outside the gene matches: 6. Counted from cysteine to phenylalanine, this CDR3 has 15 amino acids. The CDR3 DNA has 45 bases and is translated from base 1. Libraries were constructed by 5' RACE. TCRdb names NextSeq 500 as the instrument used. To allow correction of PCR and sequencing errors, the TCR library protocol tagged every TCR cDNA molecule with a unique molecular identifier. For the original study's pipeline: Decombinator tools were used for TCR identification, UMI-based error correction and CDR3 extraction. Expanded TCRs were defined as those above a frequency of 2 per 1,000, corresponding to the top 1% of the tumor frequency distribution. Expanded tumor TCRs were classed as regional if statistically deemed absent (corrected P<0.05) from at least one tumor region, otherwise ubiquitous. Renyi diversity was calculated using the R vegan package after each repertoire was subsampled 100 times to 5,000 TCRs. CDR3 similarity networks were constructed using string-kernel similarity of amino acid triplets, with links drawn between CDR3s whose pairwise similarity was above 0.82. TCRdb handled the public reads itself, with Q25 trimming in fastp and clone calling in MiXCR, and kept productive beta chains. Each record represents a unique CDR3 protein, reported with the most common genes and DNA among its rows. In this record, the V and J calls reflect TCRdb's handling and not the investigators' own analysis. The sample has fewer than 3,500 distinct CDR3 sequences on record, 17% of them singletons. Of the sample, about 15% is held by the ten largest clones.

This receptor chain uses TRBV11-3 and TRBJ2-5, with 9 bases in between that match TRBD1. The material sequenced was lung tumor tissue, taken at surgery. This clonotype was sampled from a male donor with early-stage non-small cell lung cancer. The CDR3 in this case is CASSPGQGIQETQYF. In nucleotide form, the sequence is TGTGCCAGCAGCCCCGGACAGGGGATTCAAGAGACCCAGTACTTC.